A selection of T cell receptor beta chains follows, all from one sample in a study of shared clonotypes between healthy human individuals. Assay: immunoSEQ multiplex PCR; the TCRdb copy retains only in-frame clones and omits some. The profile shows over a million clones, 60% to 80% of them singletons. Specimen: memory CD4+ T cells sorted from blood. These receptors were collected from a man in his late teens or twenties in good health. The CDR3 runs from the conserved cysteine through the conserved F or W.

CDR3aa: CASSYAYGGKYF
v_gene: TRBV6-5

CDR3aa: CASSTGRIGLGQPQHF
v_gene: TRBV6-6

CDR3aa: CASSLPSYEQYF
v_gene: TRBV28

CDR3aa: CASSQNLGTGADEQFF
v_gene: TRBV4-3

CDR3aa: CASSYSRGPGNTIYF
v_gene: TRBV6-5

CDR3aa: CATAQGEANYGYTF
v_gene: TRBV10-3

CDR3aa: CASSQEGLNEKLFF
v_gene: TRBV4-2

CDR3aa: CAWSQQGPNYGYTF
v_gene: TRBV30

CDR3aa: CASTRQTSTDTQYF
v_gene: TRBV2

CDR3aa: CASSLAGRGEKLFF
v_gene: TRBV7-8

CDR3aa: CASRASGTGGYGYTF
v_gene: TRBV6-1

CDR3aa: CASSDPASGRYEQYF
v_gene: TRBV10-1

CDR3aa: CASREGAYTGELFF
v_gene: TRBV10-2

CDR3aa: CASSQGEAGNSPLHF
v_gene: TRBV5-4

CDR3aa: CASSLGPLYEQYF
v_gene: TRBV7-2

CDR3aa: CASSPQRGIRLQETQYF
v_gene: TRBV18

CDR3aa: CASSLSGRRTEAFF
v_gene: TRBV7-9

CDR3aa: CASKATSGRINTGELFF
v_gene: TRBV2

CDR3aa: CASSPGGPSYNEQFF
v_gene: TRBV9

CDR3aa: CASSNPTPGGIEQYF
v_gene: TRBV21-1

CDR3aa: CASSNTGQGLQTQYF
v_gene: TRBV9

CDR3aa: CAWARQGLGNQPQHF
v_gene: TRBV30

CDR3aa: CASSPPGVNTEAFF
v_gene: TRBV28

CDR3aa: CASSKGVSFNYNEQFF
v_gene: TRBV6-1